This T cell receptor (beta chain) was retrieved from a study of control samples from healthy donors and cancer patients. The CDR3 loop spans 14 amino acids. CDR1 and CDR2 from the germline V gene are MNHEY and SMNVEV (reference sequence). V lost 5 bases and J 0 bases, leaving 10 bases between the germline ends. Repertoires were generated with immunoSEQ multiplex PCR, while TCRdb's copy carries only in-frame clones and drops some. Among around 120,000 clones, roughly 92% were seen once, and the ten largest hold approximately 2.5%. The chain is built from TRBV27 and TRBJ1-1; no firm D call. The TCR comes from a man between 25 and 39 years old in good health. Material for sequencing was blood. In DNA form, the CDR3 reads TGTGCCAGCAGTCCCCTGAATGTGAACACTGAAGCTTTCTTT. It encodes CASSPLNVNTEAFF.